The TCR beta chain under discussion was sequenced for a study of OX40 agonist ivuxolimab in advanced cancers. Per the germline V gene, CDR1 is MNHEY and CDR2 is SMNVEV (reference sequence). V was pared by 6 bases and J by 2 bases, with 2 bases of the junction left unmatched. The CDR3 extends over 14 amino acids. Sequenced by immunoSEQ multiplex PCR; TCRdb stores in-frame clones only, minus some. The table has about 76,000 clones, roughly nine tenths seen once. This sequence originates from an adult with an advanced solid tumor such as melanoma, head and neck, liver or kidney cancer. Source: CD4+ or CD8+ T cells sorted from blood, taken in a trial of the OX40 agonist ivuxolimab. The chain recombines TRBV27 with TRBJ2-1; the match to TRBD2 covers 9 bases. The CDR3 reads CASSPSGTYNEQFF. The CDR3 DNA reads TGTGCCAGCAGCCCTAGCGGGACCTACAATGAGCAGTTCTTC.